These 17 T cell receptor beta chains originate from one sample sequenced in a study of T cells in Graves' hyperthyroidism and ophthalmopathy. The source material, RNA transcripts, was used to amplify TCR beta CDR3 regions. An initial round of RT-PCR targeting the TCR CDR3 relied on the HTBI primer set. In TCRdb, the multiplex PCR reads were re-called with MiXCR into one record per CDR3 protein. The sample consists of 380,000 or so distinct CDR3 sequences, about 18% of them appearing once. Material for sequencing was blood. The receptors come from a woman in her late teens or twenties with Graves' hyperthyroidism.

This clonotype was recorded many times. CDR3 region: CASSLGVGAFF. The CDR3 DNA sequence: TGCGCCAGCAGCTTGGGTGTAGGAGCTTTCTTT. The rearrangement joins TRBV5-1 to TRBJ1-1; D remains unclear. The CDR3 extends over 11 amino acids. Trimming shortened V by 0 bases and J by 10 bases, and 7 bases separated the two germline ends. Germline CDR1 reads SGHRS; CDR2 reads YFSETQ. Looking up the rest from reference TRBV5-1 and TRBJ1-1 gives the full variable domain: KAGVTQTPRYLIKTRGQQVTLSCSPISGHRSVSWYQQTPGQGLQFLFEYFSETQRNKGNFPGRFSGRQFSNSRSEMNVSTLELGDSALYLCASSLGVGAFFGQGTRLTVV.

There are many counts of this clonotype. The rearrangement links TRBV7-6 to TRBJ1-5; maybe TRBD1 (6 bases). The V end was cut by 4 bases, the J end by 5 bases, with 15 bases between. The germline CDR1 and CDR2 sequences are SGHVS and FNYEAQ. The CDR3 covers 15 residues. The CDR3 loop is CASSSLGQKHQPQHF. The CDR3 coding sequence is TGTGCCAGCAGCTCTCTCGGACAGAAACATCAGCCCCAGCATTTT.

This clonotype appeared many times. The chain couples TRBV11-2 to TRBJ1-2; 7 bases line up with TRBD1. The germline V gene has CDR1 SGHAT and CDR2 FQNNGV. The CDR3 totals 13 residues. V trimming: 5 bases; J trimming: 7 bases; junction bases outside the gene matches: 7. The CDR3 is CASSQGVLGGYTF. The CDR3 DNA is TGTGCCAGCAGCCAGGGGGTTTTAGGTGGCTACACCTTC.

The chain joins TRBV29-1 to TRBJ1-2, with D tentatively TRBD1 (6 bases). Germline CDR1 SQVTM, CDR2 ANQGSEA. V gave up 4 bases and J gave up 8 bases, with 11 bases separating them. This CDR3 has 11 residues. This CDR3 reads CSVAGAGGYTF. Written as DNA, the CDR3 is TGCAGCGTTGCAGGGGCTGGAGGCTACACCTTC.

This clonotype occurred many times. V gene TRBV24-1 combines with J gene TRBJ1-2; 8 bases are a match to TRBD1. V lost 2 bases to trimming and J lost 5 bases; unmatched junction nucleotides: 6. Germline V gene sequence: CDR1 KGHDR, CDR2 SFDVKD. The CDR3 totals 15 residues. This chain's CDR3 is CATSDSGTGRYGYTF. CDR3 nucleotide sequence: TGTGCCACCAGTGATTCGGGGACAGGACGTTATGGCTACACCTTC.

Worth noting for this clonotype: Sequence at one end of the junction differs from germline and may be a read error. The genes are TRBV11-2 and TRBJ2-7; TRBD2 agrees at 7 bases. This CDR3 region has 16 residues. The V gene's germline CDR1 is SGHAT and CDR2 FQNNGV. CDR3 nucleotide sequence: TGTGCCAGCAGCCTACGGGACTACCTATTGGTCTACGATCAGTACTTC. Amino acids: CASSLRDYLLVYDQYF.

This clonotype was seen repeatedly, ten times or more. The chain carries TRBV9 and TRBJ2-2, with 9 bases lining up with TRBD1. Germline CDR1 is SGDLS and CDR2 is YYNGEE. The CDR3 spans 15 residues. Trimming removed 3 bases from V and 5 bases from J; junction bases left unmatched: 5. The DNA of the CDR3 is TGTGCCAGCAGCGAAGGACAGGGGAAGACCGGGGAGCTGTTTTTT. Translation gives CASSEGQGKTGELFF.

This clonotype was counted many times. The chain carries TRBV10-3 and TRBJ2-5, with 7 bases lining up with TRBD1. The CDR3 spans 14 residues. After removal of 3 bases from V and 4 bases from J, the junction contained 5 bases not matched to a gene. CDR1 and CDR2 (germline): ENHRY, SYGVKD. This CDR3 is CAISEGGIRETQYF. CDR3 bases: TGTGCCATCAGTGAAGGGGGCATTCGAGAGACCCAGTACTTC.

This clonotype was observed at least ten times. This sequence joins TRBV28 and TRBJ1-2, with D hard to call. The germline V gene encodes CDR1 MDHEN and CDR2 SYDVKM. The CDR3 is 13 residues long. V lost 5 bases to trimming and J lost 6 bases, with 13 bases between them. Here the CDR3 DNA reads TGTGCCAGCAGTCCTATGGAGGGTAATGGCTACACCTTC. It codes for CASSPMEGNGYTF.

This clonotype was observed at least ten times. The CDR3 reads CASSLVMTAGRETQYF. The CDR3 bases are TGTGCCAGCAGCTTAGTGATGACTGCTGGGCGAGAGACCCAGTACTTC. The chain employs TRBV7-2 and TRBJ2-5; D gene ambiguous. Trimming pared 1 base from V and 4 bases from J, leaving 16 bases between. This CDR3 has 16 amino acids. Germline CDR1 SGHTA, CDR2 FQGNSA. The full variable domain, with the rest looked up from reference TRBV7-2 and TRBJ2-5, is GAGVSQSPSNKVTEKGKDVELRCDPISGHTALYWYRQSLGQGLEFLIYFQGNSAPDKSGLPSDRFSAERTGGSVSTLTIQRTQQEDSAVYLCASSLVMTAGRETQYFGPGTRLLVL.

In this sample, this clonotype turned up many times. CDR3 sequence (DNA): TGTGCCAGCAGTTACTCTCCCAGGGGCCCCGAGCAGTACTTC. It specifies CASSYSPRGPEQYF. The V and J genes are TRBV6-2 or TRBV6-3 and TRBJ2-7; D may be TRBD1 (6 bases). The V gene lost 0 bases and the J gene lost 6 bases, with 12 bases spanning the gap. Per germline, CDR1 MNHEY and CDR2 SVGEGT. The CDR3 runs 14 residues.

There are a few counts of this clonotype. The V call is TRBV3-1, the J call TRBJ2-7; TRBD2 agrees at 10 bases. J was trimmed by 2 bases and V by 5 bases; bases with no gene match: 6. The CDR3 is made up of 15 amino acids. Germline loops: CDR1 LGHDT, CDR2 YNNKEL (reference sequence). CDR3 coding DNA: TGTGCCAGCAGCTCGGCTAGCGGGGGCCCCTACGAGCAGTACTTC. It specifies CASSSASGGPYEQYF.

This clonotype was seen ten or more times. V gene TRBV20-1 combines with J gene TRBJ1-2; 10 bases match TRBD1. V gave up 1 base and J gave up 8 bases; unmatched junction bases: 4. The CDR3 has 13 amino acids. Germline values: CDR1 DFQATT, CDR2 SNEGSKA (reference sequence). The CDR3 region has the DNA TGCAGTGCTAGAGCCGGGACAGGGGACGGCTACACCTTC. This encodes CSARAGTGDGYTF.

This clonotype was seen ten or more times. The chain carries TRBV20-1 and TRBJ1-2; D is ambiguous. CDR1 is DFQATT, CDR2 SNEGSKA, per germline (reference sequence). The ends were cut back, 6 bases at V and 2 bases at J, with 16 bases in the middle. This CDR3 has 14 amino acids. The CDR3 DNA reads as TGCAGTGCCGTACCCCTAATTCCAAACTATGGCTACACCTTC. Amino acid sequence: CSAVPLIPNYGYTF.

This clonotype came up many times. The junction shows a germline mismatch at one end, possibly a read error. V usage is TRBV5-1 and J usage is TRBJ2-5; TRBD1 or TRBD2 may be the D gene (6 bases each). This CDR3 is 15 amino acids long. In germline, CDR1 is SGHRS, CDR2 YFSETQ. In nucleotides, the CDR3 is TGCGCCAGCAGCTTTCTAGGGGGGAGTGGAGAGACCCAATACTTC. This translates into CASSFLGGSGETQYF.

This clonotype has just one count. The chain links TRBV28 to TRBJ1-5; TRBD1 might be the D (5 bases). Looked up from germline, CDR1 is MDHEN and CDR2 is SYDVKM. The V and J ends lost 3 bases and 4 bases respectively, with 19 bases between them. This CDR3 region has 17 residues. The CDR3 spells CASSFPLVRVINQPQHF. DNA of the CDR3: TGTGCCAGCAGTTTTCCTCTAGTCAGGGTGATTAATCAGCCCCAGCATTTT. Variable domain in full (rest from reference TRBV28 and TRBJ1-5): DVKVTQSSRYLVKRTGEKVFLECVQDMDHENMFWYRQDPGLGLRLIYFSYDVKMKEKGDIPEGYSVSREKKERFSLILESASTNQTSMYLCASSFPLVRVINQPQHFGDGTRLSIL.

The chain carries TRBV25-1 and TRBJ2-5; D unresolved. Germline CDR1 is MGHDK and CDR2 is SYGVNS. Trimming cost V 7 bases and J 7 bases, with 10 bases left between them. The CDR3 loop spans 11 amino acids. The CDR3 spells CASTESGTQYF. DNA of the CDR3: TGTGCCAGCACCGAATCCGGGACCCAGTACTTC.